One and the same sample provided the 11 T cell receptor beta chains below, sequenced in a study of T-cell reconstitution after alpha-beta-depleted transplantation in children. This sample's TCRbeta library carried unique molecular identifier barcodes. In TCRdb, the PCR reads were re-called with MiXCR into one record per CDR3 protein. The sample yields about 240,000 distinct CDR3 sequences, about a quarter seen once. The specimen was PBMCs, collected before TCRalphabeta/CD19-depleted stem cell transplant. These receptors were taken from a girl aged 2-15 years with Fanconi anemia, due to receive a stem cell transplant.

The gene calls are TRBV6-1 and TRBJ2-5, with D tentatively TRBD2 (5 bases). The CDR3 is made up of 18 amino acids. Trimming pared 2 bases from V and 5 bases from J, leaving 24 bases between. Germline CDR1 and CDR2: MNHNS and SASEGT. Here the CDR3 DNA reads TGTGCCAGCAGTGAAAGGGTTGGACTGACACCCTTGCGGGAGACCCAGTACTTC. Translated, it gives CASSERVGLTPLRETQYF.

Only a few counts were recorded for this clonotype. The chain is built from TRBV20-1 and TRBJ2-1; 7 nucleotides agree with TRBD2. V gave up 6 bases and J gave up 1 base; unmatched junction bases: 9. The CDR3 contains 15 residues. Germline V lookup: CDR1 DFQATT, CDR2 SNEGSKA (reference sequence). The CDR3 spells CSASGGRGSYNEQFF. CDR3 DNA: TGCAGTGCCTCCGGTGGGAGGGGTTCCTACAATGAGCAGTTCTTC.

This clonotype appeared many times. This CDR3 reads CASSGQGSSYEQYF. The CDR3 DNA reads TGCGCCAGCAGCGGACAGGGGTCCTCCTACGAGCAGTACTTC. The chain uses TRBV5-1 and TRBJ2-7, with TRBD1 matching 9 bases. Germline V gives CDR1 SGHRS, CDR2 YFSETQ. The V gene end was trimmed by 4 bases and the J gene end by 0 bases; junction bases not matched to a gene: 2. The CDR3 has 14 amino acids. Full variable domain (missing parts from reference TRBV5-1 and TRBJ2-7): KAGVTQTPRYLIKTRGQQVTLSCSPISGHRSVSWYQQTPGQGLQFLFEYFSETQRNKGNFPGRFSGRQFSNSRSEMNVSTLELGDSALYLCASSGQGSSYEQYFGPGTRLTVT.

This clonotype was seen a handful of times. The rearrangement joins TRBV20-1 to TRBJ1-2, with D perhaps matching TRBD1 (5 bases). CDR3 size: 16 residues. Trimming took 7 bases from V and 1 from J, leaving 22 bases between them. Germline CDR1 and CDR2: DFQATT and SNEGSKA (reference sequence). The CDR3 DNA sequence: TGCAGTGTCCTTGTGGGGGGTACAGTGGTTAACTATGGCTACACCTTC. It codes for CSVLVGGTVVNYGYTF.

This clonotype has a count of ten or more. The chain has TRBV20-1 and TRBJ2-1; D possibly corresponds to TRBD1 (6 bases). The CDR3 length is 12 residues. Per germline, CDR1 DFQATT and CDR2 SNEGSKA (reference sequence). V was cut by 6 bases and J by 4 bases, with 10 bases left in between. The CDR3 loop is CSARGHYNEQFF. As DNA, the CDR3 is TGCAGTGCAAGGGGACATTACAATGAGCAGTTCTTC.

This sequence joins TRBV14 and TRBJ2-1; 7 bases map to TRBD1. There are 16 residues in the CDR3. Per germline, CDR1 SGHDN and CDR2 FVKESK. The ends lost 0 bases at V and 7 bases at J; junction bases unmatched: 9. CDR3 protein: CASSQEPPGQTNEQFF. The CDR3 DNA is TGTGCCAGCAGCCAAGAGCCTCCGGGACAGACTAATGAGCAGTTCTTC. The full variable domain, completed using reference TRBV14 and TRBJ2-1, is EAGVTQFPSHSVIEKGQTVTLRCDPISGHDNLYWYRRVMGKEIKFLLHFVKESKQDESGMPNNRFLAERTGGTYSTLKVQPAELEDSGVYFCASSQEPPGQTNEQFFGPGTRLTVL.

The J gene is TRBJ2-5, the V gene TRBV10-3; 8 nucleotides line up with TRBD2. The CDR3 runs to 17 residues. CDR1 and CDR2 (germline): ENHRY, SYGVKD. The ends lost 0 bases at V and 1 base at J; junction bases unmatched: 7. DNA of the CDR3: TGTGCCATCAGTGAGTCCTTGGGACTAGGGCCCCAAGAGACCCAGTACTTC. Amino acid sequence: CAISESLGLGPQETQYF.

In regard to this clonotype: A junction boundary mismatches the germline segment, possibly from a read error. The chain uses TRBV28 and TRBJ2-7, with D perhaps TRBD2 (6 bases). The CDR3 loop spans 14 amino acids. Looked up from germline, CDR1 is MDHEN and CDR2 is SYDVKM. The chain's CDR3 is CASGFPGANYEQYF. CDR3 in DNA: TGTGCCAGCGGTTTCCCGGGAGCTAACTACGAGCAGTACTTC.

This clonotype has ten or more counts. This chain joins TRBV5-1 and TRBJ2-1; tentative D call: TRBD2 (6 bases). The CDR3 runs to 14 residues. From germline, CDR1 is SGHRS and CDR2 YFSETQ. Trimming removed 0 bases from V and 8 bases from J, with 12 bases in between. CDR3 in DNA: TGCGCCAGCAGCTTGGACCGGGACTTCCATGAGCAGTTCTTC. It encodes CASSLDRDFHEQFF.

This clonotype turned up a few times. V usage is TRBV21-1 and J usage is TRBJ1-1; the table gives TRBD1 as D, unverified against the DNA. TRBV21-1 is a pseudogene. There are 16 residues in the CDR3. The CDR3 protein is CASSNTRGLRYTEAFF. In DNA form, the CDR3 reads TGTGCCAGCAGCAACACCAGGGGGCTTAGGTACACTGAAGCTTTCTTT.

The chain couples TRBV13 to TRBJ1-3; D call uncertain. With 1 base removed from V and 0 bases from J, the gap between germline ends came to 1 base. This CDR3 contains 13 residues. Per the germline V gene, CDR1 is PRHDT and CDR2 is FYEKMQ (reference sequence). CDR3: CASSLASGNTIYF. DNA for the CDR3: TGTGCCAGCAGCTTAGCCTCTGGAAACACCATATATTTT. Based on the CDR3 plus reference TRBV13 and TRBJ1-3, the full variable domain is AAGVIQSPRHLIKEKRETATLKCYPIPRHDTVYWYQQGPGQDPQFLISFYEKMQSDKGSIPDRFSAQQFSDYHSELNMSSLELGDSALYFCASSLASGNTIYFGEGSWLTVV.